One sample yielded the 20 T cell receptor beta chains listed below, sequenced in a study of T-cell memory formation after mild COVID-19. Each CDR3 protein gets one entry after TCRdb re-called the 5' RACE reads with MiXCR. Of around 440,000 distinct CDR3 sequences in the sample, over 15% were seen once. The sample comprised PBMCs or a T cell subset sorted from them (not recorded which). These receptors were obtained from an adult woman who had mild COVID-19 (a few samples of this study predate the infection). Cell type and time point are not known.

The CDR3 DNA reads as TGCGCCAGCAGCCCCCTCCAGGACAGGGGGAACGAGCAGTACTTC. This encodes CASSPLQDRGNEQYF. This chain joins TRBV4-1 and TRBJ2-7, with TRBD1 matching over 10 bases. The CDR3 sequence is 15 residues long. Germline lookup yields CDR1 MGHRA and CDR2 YSYEKL. V lost 4 bases, J lost 5 bases, and 8 bases stayed unmatched.

V usage is TRBV12-3 or TRBV12-4 and J usage is TRBJ1-2; a weak D match, TRBD1 (6 bases). V was shortened by 6 bases and J by 2 bases, with 16 bases between the two germline ends. This CDR3 contains 15 residues. The CDR3 region is CASRRITGINYGYTF. CDR3 sequence (DNA): TGTGCCAGCAGAAGAATCACAGGGATAAACTATGGCTACACCTTC.

The gene calls are TRBV7-9 and TRBJ2-3; D unclear. The CDR3 covers 15 residues. Germline V gene lookup returns CDR1 SEHNR and CDR2 FQNEAQ (reference sequence). V lost 5 bases to trimming and J lost 4 bases, with 16 bases between them. CDR3: CASSPTPGQADTQYF. For the CDR3, the DNA is TGTGCCAGCAGCCCAACCCCAGGCCAGGCAGATACGCAGTATTTT.

J is TRBJ1-1 and V is TRBV6-5, with D tentatively TRBD1 (5 bases). Germline values: CDR1 MNHEY, CDR2 SVGAGI. Trimming removed 4 bases from V and 0 bases from J, with 12 bases in between. The CDR3 runs to 15 residues. CDR3 in DNA: TGTGCCAGCAGTTTCCCCGGGGCCTTGAACACTGAAGCTTTCTTT. This gives the protein CASSFPGALNTEAFF.

The genes are TRBV11-3 and TRBJ1-1; D perhaps matches TRBD1 (5 bases). The CDR3 spans 15 residues. Per the germline V gene, CDR1 is SGHNT and CDR2 is YENEEA. The germline V and J ends were trimmed by 2 bases and 2 bases, with 12 bases remaining between them. The CDR3 DNA sequence: TGTGCCAGCAGCTTATGGGGCAGGGAAAACACTGAAGCTTTCTTT. Its translation: CASSLWGRENTEAFF.

The chain carries TRBV24-1 and TRBJ2-6, with a tentative D call TRBD2 (6 bases). Trimming cost V 6 bases and J 4 bases, with 21 bases left between them. The germline gives CDR1 KGHDR, CDR2 SFDVKD. The length of the CDR3 is 18 residues. The CDR3 DNA reads TGTGCCACCAGTTCGTCCGGGAGTCACTCTCTGGGGGCCAACGTCCTGACTTTC. Protein: CATSSSGSHSLGANVLTF.

This clonotype was seen many times. The chain recombines TRBV20-1 with TRBJ2-5; 14 bases are shared with TRBD2. J was trimmed by 12 bases and V by 0 bases; bases with no gene match: 3. This CDR3 is built from 13 residues. Germline lookup yields CDR1 DFQATT and CDR2 SNEGSKA (reference sequence). The CDR3 region is CSAREGLAGEEYF. The CDR3 DNA sequence: TGCAGTGCTAGAGAGGGACTAGCGGGAGAGGAGTACTTC.

This clonotype was observed a few times. The genes are TRBV5-1 and TRBJ2-1, with 10 bases identical to TRBD2. CDR1 is SGHRS and CDR2 is YFSETQ in the germline V gene. This CDR3 spans 16 amino acids. V dropped 2 bases and J dropped 8; count of bases not matched to a gene: 10. For the CDR3, the DNA is TGCGCCAGCAGCTTCAGTACGGGACTAGCGACCGATGAGCAGTTCTTC. It translates to CASSFSTGLATDEQFF.

A few counts support this clonotype. The gene calls are TRBV7-6 and TRBJ2-7; unclear D gene. The CDR3 contains 14 residues. The germline V gene has CDR1 SGHVS and CDR2 FNYEAQ. Trimming removed 1 base at V and 2 bases at J, with 9 bases between. CDR3 DNA sequence: TGTGCCAGCAGCTTAGTAGTGGGCCCCTACGAGCAGTACTTC. The encoded protein is CASSLVVGPYEQYF.

This clonotype was observed a handful of times. The chain has TRBV29-1 and TRBJ2-5; D may be TRBD2 (5 bases). V lost 3 bases, J lost 3 bases, and 17 bases lay in between. The CDR3 extends over 15 amino acids. Per the germline V gene, CDR1 is SQVTM and CDR2 is ANQGSEA. The CDR3 bases are TGCAGCGTTGAGGGCGGGCTCCAGCTGAAAGAGACCCAGTACTTC. Amino acids: CSVEGGLQLKETQYF. Combining the CDR3 with reference TRBV29-1 and TRBJ2-5 gives the whole variable domain SAVISQKPSRDICQRGTSLTIQCQVDSQVTMMFWYRQQPGQSLTLIATANQGSEATYESGFVIDKFPISRPNLTFSTLTVSNMSPEDSSIYLCSVEGGLQLKETQYFGPGTRLLVL.

There are a few counts of this clonotype. V gene TRBV3-1 combines with J gene TRBJ1-6; 12 positions agree with TRBD1. The CDR3 runs 14 residues. Germline loops: CDR1 LGHDT, CDR2 YNNKEL (reference sequence). V gave up 4 bases and J gave up 10 bases; unmatched junction bases: 2. CDR3 protein: CASSPGTGGSPLHF. DNA for the CDR3: TGTGCCAGCAGCCCCGGGACAGGGGGCTCACCCCTCCACTTT.

The chain carries TRBV12-3 or TRBV12-4 and TRBJ2-7; the match to TRBD2 covers 11 bases. V was pared by 1 base and J by 6 bases, with 5 bases of the junction left unmatched. This CDR3 spans 15 amino acids. CDR3 protein: CASSLETSGNGEQYF. CDR3 coding DNA: TGTGCCAGCAGTTTAGAGACTAGCGGGAATGGCGAGCAGTACTTC.

The CDR3 DNA reads as TGTGCCAGCAACCCCCCGGGACTAGCGGGGGGGGGTACAGATACGCAGTATTTT. This translates into CASNPPGLAGGGTDTQYF. The chain links TRBV12-3 or TRBV12-4 to TRBJ2-3, with TRBD2 matching 16 bases. Trimming cost V 7 bases and J 3 bases; bases outside gene matches: 10. The CDR3 spans 18 residues.

This clonotype was seen more than once but under ten times. J is TRBJ2-5 and V is TRBV5-4; TRBD2 might be the D (7 bases). With 4 bases removed from V and 5 bases from J, the gap between germline ends came to 12 bases. This CDR3 is built from 13 residues. Germline CDR1 reads SGHNT; CDR2 reads YYREEE (reference sequence). The CDR3: CASSRGGVETQYF. For the CDR3, the DNA is TGTGCCAGCAGCAGAGGGGGGGTCGAGACCCAGTACTTC. The complete variable domain, with remaining parts taken from reference TRBV5-4 and TRBJ2-5, reads ETGVTQSPTHLIKTRGQQVTLRCSSQSGHNTVSWYQQALGQGPQFIFQYYREEENGRGNFPPRFSGLQFPNYSSELNVNALELDDSALYLCASSRGGVETQYFGPGTRLLVL.

This chain uses TRBV12-3 or TRBV12-4 with TRBJ1-2, with D tentatively TRBD1 (6 bases). This CDR3 has 12 residues. V shed 3 bases and J shed 8 bases, with 10 bases lying between them. The CDR3 here is CASSLKGGGYTF. DNA for the CDR3: TGTGCCAGCAGTTTGAAAGGGGGAGGCTACACCTTC.

This clonotype has a handful of counts. J is TRBJ2-7 and V is TRBV29-1, with 7 bases that match TRBD1. V lost 0 bases and J lost 7; bases outside the gene matches: 9. The CDR3 consists of 14 residues. The V gene's germline CDR1 is SQVTM and CDR2 ANQGSEA. The CDR3 protein is CSVEDTSGGGEQYF. The CDR3 DNA sequence: TGCAGCGTTGAAGATACGTCAGGGGGTGGTGAGCAGTACTTC.

The CDR3 DNA follows: TGTGCCAGCGCGGTTGGGGCCAACGTCCTGACTTTC. Translating gives CASAVGANVLTF. The rearrangement joins TRBV7-2 to TRBJ2-6; no definite D call. The ends were cut back, 8 bases at V and 3 bases at J, with 5 bases in the middle. Germline V gives CDR1 SGHTA, CDR2 FQGNSA. This CDR3 region has 12 residues. The variable domain in full, completed from reference TRBV7-2 and TRBJ2-6, reads GAGVSQSPSNKVTEKGKDVELRCDPISGHTALYWYRQSLGQGLEFLIYFQGNSAPDKSGLPSDRFSAERTGGSVSTLTIQRTQQEDSAVYLCASAVGANVLTFGAGSRLTVL.

The rearrangement joins TRBV5-5 to TRBJ1-6; D is possibly TRBD1 (6 bases). V was trimmed by 2 bases and J by 8 bases, leaving 11 bases between them. Germline lookup yields CDR1 SGHKS and CDR2 YYEKEE (reference sequence). This CDR3 region has 14 residues. The CDR3 DNA is TGTGCCAGCAGCTTCGGACAGACCCATTCACCCCTCCACTTT. Its protein is CASSFGQTHSPLHF. Full variable domain (missing parts from reference TRBV5-5 and TRBJ1-6): DAGVTQSPTHLIKTRGQQVTLRCSPISGHKSVSWYQQVLGQGPQFIFQYYEKEERGRGNFPDRFSARQFPNYSSELNVNALLLGDSALYLCASSFGQTHSPLHFGNGTRLTVT.

The rearrangement links TRBV7-3 to TRBJ2-2, with D perhaps TRBD1 (6 bases). The CDR3 is 16 residues long. The V gene lost 5 bases and the J gene lost 0 bases, with 13 bases spanning the gap. CDR1 and CDR2 (germline): SGHTA, FQGTGA. The CDR3 coding sequence is TGTGCCAGCAGCGCCCGAGGGGGTTCGAACACCGGGGAGCTGTTTTTT. This sequence encodes CASSARGGSNTGELFF.

The chain has TRBV12-3 or TRBV12-4 and TRBJ2-1, with TRBD2 identical over 10 bases. The CDR3 consists of 20 residues. V lost 6 bases to trimming and J lost 7 bases; unmatched junction nucleotides: 24. DNA for the CDR3: TGTGCCAGCAGCCCACCCTGGCCCCCTAATCTAGCGGGAGTCTCAAATGAGCAGTTCTTC. This codes for CASSPPWPPNLAGVSNEQFF.